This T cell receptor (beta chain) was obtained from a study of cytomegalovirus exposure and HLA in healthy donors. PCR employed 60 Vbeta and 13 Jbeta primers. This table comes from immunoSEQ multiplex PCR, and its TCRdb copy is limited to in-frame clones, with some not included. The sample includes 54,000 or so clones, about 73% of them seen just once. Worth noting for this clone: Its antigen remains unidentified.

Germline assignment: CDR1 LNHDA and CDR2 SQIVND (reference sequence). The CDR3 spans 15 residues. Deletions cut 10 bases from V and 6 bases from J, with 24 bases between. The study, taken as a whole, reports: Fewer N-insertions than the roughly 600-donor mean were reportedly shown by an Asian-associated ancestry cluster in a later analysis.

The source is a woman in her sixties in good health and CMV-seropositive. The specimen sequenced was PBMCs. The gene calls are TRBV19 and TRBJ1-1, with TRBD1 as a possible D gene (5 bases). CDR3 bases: TGTGCCACCAAGATAGGGAGGGACCTGAGGGCTGAAGCTTTCTTT. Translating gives CATKIGRDLRAEAFF.